This T cell receptor beta chain is from a study of blood T cell repertoires in COVID-19. Study-wide context: Specimens from acute and convalescent COVID-19 originated in the United States, Italy and Spain. Sources were T cells, B-cell-depleted T cells, or PBMCs; the material itself was cDNA or gDNA.

The germline V gene has CDR1 SGHRS and CDR2 YFSETQ. V trimming: 4 bases; J trimming: 0 bases; junction bases outside the gene matches: 6. The CDR3 consists of 17 residues. Methods used by the authors: Amplification from reference gene primers served as the basis for estimated nucleated cell counts. The repertoire was sequenced with immunoSEQ multiplex PCR; TCRdb's copy has only in-frame clones and lacks some. V and J calls and clone size follow that table, whereas D and trimming were derived from the DNA. This table holds some 390,000 clones, around 87% found once. This sequence joins TRBV5-1 and TRBJ2-6; TRBD1 matches 8 bases. The TCR was taken from a human donor in a cohort sampled during active COVID-19. The sample was peripheral blood. The CDR3 is CASSPGTGTSGANVLTF. CDR3 coding DNA: TGCGCCAGCAGCCCCGGGACAGGAACCTCTGGGGCCAACGTCCTGACTTTC.